Described below is a single T cell receptor (beta chain) sequence and its context. Which antigen it targets is not known. Base qualities are not provided; no much larger clone lies one nucleotide away. Library method: the immunoSEQ multiplex PCR assay. As stored in TCRdb, this immuneACCESS dataset retains in-frame rearrangements with V and J assigned. A fraction of the clones does not appear; measured against another copy, unresolved V genes explain less than half of the discrepancy, and the remainder lacks a known reason. Within this sample are 50,000 to 65,000 clones, with 90% to 95% of them counted one time only. The top ten clonotypes cover approximately 0.85% of the sample. These data originate in a study of T cell changes during pregnancy in multiple sclerosis (dated by TCRdb to 2018 to 2020). The study in broad terms: The study examined how the T cell repertoire changed over the course of pregnancy in women with multiple sclerosis.

Ends trimmed: V by 1 base, J by 1 base; bases unmatched to a gene: 3. From its cysteine to its phenylalanine, the CDR3 spans 16 amino acids. Of all the DNA, just the CDR3 is kept, 48 bases in frame from base 1. Via the germline V gene, CDR1 is SGDLS and CDR2 YYNGEE. The chain links TRBV9 with TRBJ2-2; the central 8 bases match TRBD2. This receptor was taken from a female donor with multiple sclerosis, enrolled in a pregnancy study. This specimen was peripheral blood, taken in the first trimester of pregnancy. The CDR3: CASSVFSGENTGELFF. The sequence in DNA is TGTGCCAGCAGCGTATTTAGCGGGGAGAACACCGGGGAGCTGTTTTTT.